The rows below give T cell receptor beta chains drawn from one sample of a study of human T cells and chemical hapten exposure. TCRdb itself ran the RACE reads through MiXCR, one entry per CDR3 protein. The table has tens of thousands of distinct CDR3 sequences, approximately 11% seen once. The specimen comprised whole blood, sampled in connection with sensitization to the hapten diphenylcyclopropenone (DPC). The source of these receptors is a woman aged 45-59 years with alopecia areata. Some clones in this sample may be carry-over from other donors' samples. Each CDR3 is given with its conserved first and last residue. Fields, in order: D gene, clone size, V gene, J gene, CDR3 DNA, CDR3 protein. A D gene is named only where the DNA matches it firmly. Rows may omit the clone size; those that give it use once, few, many or a size class.

D: TRBD2; size: few; V: TRBV12-3/TRBV12-4; J: TRBJ2-5; DNA: TGTGCCAGCACCGGTCTTGGGCTAGCGGGTACTAAAGAGACCCAGTACTTC; CDR3: CASTGLGLAGTKETQYF
D: -; size: -; V: TRBV7-9; J: TRBJ1-5; DNA: TGTGCCAGCAGCCCGGACATCACAGGGCACCAGCCCCAGCATTTT; CDR3: CASSPDITGHQPQHF
D: TRBD2; size: -; V: TRBV6-6; J: TRBJ2-2; DNA: TGTGCCAGCAGTTACTCGGCGGGAGGGGTCACCGGGGAGCTGTTTTTT; CDR3: CASSYSAGGVTGELFF
D: -; size: few; V: TRBV20-1; J: TRBJ1-1; DNA: TGCAGTGCTAGTATAAACACTGAAGCTTTCTTT; CDR3: CSASINTEAFF
D: TRBD2; size: few; V: TRBV7-9; J: TRBJ2-7; DNA: TGTGCCAGCAGCCCGGTGGTAGCGGGAGCGGTCGAGCAGTACTTC; CDR3: CASSPVVAGAVEQYF
D: -; size: -; V: TRBV5-5; J: TRBJ2-5; DNA: TGTGCCAGCAGCTTGGTGATCGGGGAGACCCAGTACTTC; CDR3: CASSLVIGETQYF
D: -; size: -; V: TRBV6-5; J: TRBJ2-4; DNA: TGTGCCAGCAGTTACTCCGGGACGGTCGCCAAAAACATTCAGTACTTC; CDR3: CASSYSGTVAKNIQYF
D: -; size: -; V: TRBV19; J: TRBJ2-3; DNA: TGTGCCAGTAGCCTGATGGATACGCAGTATTTT; CDR3: CASSLMDTQYF
D: TRBD1; size: many; V: TRBV6-2/TRBV6-3; J: TRBJ2-2; DNA: TGTGCCAGCAGTTTCGACCCGGGACAGGGGTCCACCGGGGAGCTGTTTTTT; CDR3: CASSFDPGQGSTGELFF
D: -; size: -; V: TRBV9; J: TRBJ2-7; DNA: TGTGCCAGCAGCGTCCAGCGGCCGTCCTACGAGCAGTACTTC; CDR3: CASSVQRPSYEQYF
D: TRBD2; size: -; V: TRBV7-8; J: TRBJ2-2; DNA: TGTGCCAGCAGCTTATTCGGACTAGCGGGAGAATGGACCGGGGAGCTGTTTTTT; CDR3: CASSLFGLAGEWTGELFF
D: TRBD2; size: many; V: TRBV20-1; J: TRBJ2-1; DNA: TGCAGTGCCCAGGGACTAGCGGGAACTCTCGGCAATGAGCAGTTCTTC; CDR3: CSAQGLAGTLGNEQFF
D: -; size: many; V: TRBV29-1; J: TRBJ2-7; DNA: TGCAGCGTTGCCCCGCCGAGAGGCGAGCAGTACTTC; CDR3: CSVAPPRGEQYF